This T cell receptor beta chain was observed in a study of blood T cells in healthy people across ages. Primers used in a second PCR of about 6 to 11 cycles were a sample-barcoded 5' primer and a J-beta primer mix. Each CDR3 protein is one row after TCRdb ran MiXCR on the 5' RACE reads. The data hold roughly 1,500,000 distinct CDR3 sequences, with roughly 32% observed a single time. The source of this sequence is a woman aged 25 to 45 in good health. The sequenced sample was blood.

CDR3 amino acids: CASSRIGGNTEAFF. The CDR3, as DNA: TGTGCCAGCAGCCGGATCGGGGGCAACACTGAAGCTTTCTTT. The V call is TRBV4-2, the J call TRBJ1-1; D possibly corresponds to TRBD1 (6 bases). V was trimmed by 4 bases and J by 2 bases, leaving 11 bases between them. There are 14 residues in the CDR3. Germline values: CDR1 LGHNA, CDR2 YNFKEQ.